One sample yielded the 22 T cell receptor beta chains listed below, sequenced in a study of T cell responses to AZD1222 COVID-19 vaccine. Sequencing used immunoSEQ multiplex PCR; TCRdb keeps in-frame clones, though not all of them. This sample yields over 150,000 clones, of which roughly 90% are seen a single time; more than 4% belongs to the top ten. The sample in question was peripheral blood, obtained 28 days after the second AZD1222 dose. These receptors came from an adult who received the AZD1222 COVID-19 vaccine.

V gene TRBV11-3 combines with J gene TRBJ1-2; the D is unclear. Trimming cost V 5 bases and J 4 bases, with 11 bases left between them. CDR1 and CDR2 from the germline V gene are SGHNT and YENEEA. The CDR3 length is 13 residues. Here the CDR3 DNA reads TGTGCCAGCAGCCTCTGGCCAACCTATGGCTACACCTTC. The encoded protein is CASSLWPTYGYTF.

V usage is TRBV10-3 and J usage is TRBJ1-3, with 7 bases aligning to TRBD1. The CDR3 has 14 amino acids. V lost 7 bases to trimming and J lost 0 bases; unmatched junction nucleotides: 3. The germline CDR1 and CDR2 sequences are ENHRY and SYGVKD. The CDR3 is CAIKGQSSGNTIYF. The DNA for the CDR3 is TGTGCCATCAAGGGACAGAGCTCTGGAAACACCATATATTTT.

The rearrangement joins TRBV11-1 to TRBJ2-1; D could derive from TRBD1 or TRBD2 (5 bases each). The CDR3 is 16 amino acids. V was trimmed by 6 bases and J by 1 base, leaving 16 bases between them. Germline CDR1 reads SGHAT; CDR2 reads FQDESV (reference sequence). The CDR3 DNA sequence: TGTGCCAGCAGACAAGATAGCGAGGGGTCCTACAATGAGCAGTTCTTC. Protein sequence: CASRQDSEGSYNEQFF.

The chain uses TRBV10-3 and TRBJ2-1; 7 positions agree with TRBD2. This CDR3 comprises 13 residues. V trimming: 6 bases; J trimming: 7 bases; junction bases outside the gene matches: 6. From germline, CDR1 is ENHRY and CDR2 SYGVKD. The CDR3 protein is CAIRAGEKNEQFF. CDR3 in DNA: TGTGCCATCAGGGCGGGGGAAAAGAATGAGCAGTTCTTC.

This clone has more than one count but fewer than ten. J is TRBJ1-6 and V is TRBV2; TRBD1 is a possible D gene (5 bases). The CDR3 has 13 amino acids. With 6 bases removed from V and 5 bases from J, the gap between germline ends came to 8 bases. Germline CDR1 is SNHLY and CDR2 is FYNNEI. In DNA form, the CDR3 reads TGTGCCAGCAGGGGGGGGAATAATTCACCCCTCCACTTT. Its protein product is CASRGGNNSPLHF.

The chain joins TRBV11-2 to TRBJ1-4, with 8 bases identical to TRBD1. The germline V gene encodes CDR1 SGHAT and CDR2 FQNNGV. The trim removed 4 bases at V and 5 bases at J, leaving 6 bases unmatched. The CDR3 loop spans 15 amino acids. CDR3 sequence: CASSSSTGENEKLFF. The CDR3 DNA is TGTGCCAGCAGCTCGTCGACAGGGGAAAATGAAAAACTGTTTTTT.

This clone was seen once. V gene TRBV19 combines with J gene TRBJ1-1, with D unresolved. Trimming pared 7 bases from V and 0 bases from J, leaving 18 bases between. CDR1 and CDR2 from the germline V gene are LNHDA and SQIVND (reference sequence). The CDR3 loop spans 16 amino acids. The CDR3 spells CASKAPYEDLNTEAFF. The CDR3 coding sequence is TGTGCCAGTAAAGCCCCCTACGAAGACTTGAACACTGAAGCTTTCTTT.

This clone was seen just once. The V call is TRBV4-2, the J call TRBJ1-5, with no clear D. Germline V gives CDR1 LGHNA, CDR2 YNFKEQ. V lost 0 bases and J lost 9, with 15 bases in between. The CDR3 has 15 residues. The CDR3 DNA follows: TGTGCCAGCAGCCAAGAAATTGGCGGTAAGGGGCCCCAGCATTTT. Residues: CASSQEIGGKGPQHF.

The genes are TRBV5-1 and TRBJ2-1; tentative D call: TRBD1 (6 bases). Trimming stripped 3 bases from V and 6 bases from J, with 22 bases between. In germline, CDR1 is SGHRS, CDR2 YFSETQ. The CDR3 extends over 17 amino acids. CDR3 in DNA: TGCGCCAGCAGCTCAGGGGTATTAATGGGTGGTGTCAATGAGCAGTTCTTC. Translation gives CASSSGVLMGGVNEQFF.

The J gene is TRBJ1-5, the V gene TRBV15; the D is unclear. Per the germline V gene, CDR1 is LNHNV and CDR2 is YYDKDF (reference sequence). Deletions cut 0 bases from V and 6 bases from J, with 9 bases between. The length of the CDR3 is 14 residues. CDR3 amino acids: CATSRDFIRQPQHF. CDR3 in DNA: TGTGCCACCAGCAGAGATTTTATTCGTCAGCCCCAGCATTTT.

The V and J genes are TRBV7-2 and TRBJ2-1; 10 nucleotides line up with TRBD1. The CDR3 covers 14 residues. Trimming removed 7 bases from V and 8 bases from J; junction bases left unmatched: 8. CDR1 is SGHTA and CDR2 is FQGNSA in the germline V gene. The CDR3 DNA reads TGTGCCAGCATCAGGGACAGGGGAGGGCATGAGCAGTTCTTC. It yields the protein CASIRDRGGHEQFF.

The V gene is TRBV6-5, the J gene TRBJ1-5; 7 bases line up with TRBD1. There are 15 residues in the CDR3. Per the germline V gene, CDR1 is MNHEY and CDR2 is SVGAGI. V shed 7 bases, J shed 4 bases, and the junction held 10 bases outside the gene matches. The CDR3 bases are TGTGCCAGCATCCAGGGGGGCCCACTTAATCAGCCCCAGCATTTT. Protein: CASIQGGPLNQPQHF.

This clone was observed a single time. The J gene is TRBJ2-7, the V gene TRBV7-2; D gene uncertain. The V end was cut by 3 bases, the J end by 2 bases, with 11 bases between. CDR3 length equals 14 residues. Germline CDR1 is SGHTA and CDR2 is FQGNSA. DNA for the CDR3: TGTGCCAGCAGCTTGGCCGACGGAACCTACGAGCAGTACTTC. The encoded protein is CASSLADGTYEQYF.

This rearrangement joins TRBV2 to TRBJ2-5; the D gene is possibly TRBD2 (5 bases). The CDR3 consists of 14 residues. Germline V gives CDR1 SNHLY, CDR2 FYNNEI. V dropped 7 bases and J dropped 2 bases, with 14 bases sitting between them. CDR3 amino acids: CASINGLLQETQYF. For the CDR3, the DNA is TGTGCCAGCATCAACGGACTCTTGCAAGAGACCCAGTACTTC.

The chain is built from TRBV6-6 and TRBJ1-1; D is uncertain. CDR1 and CDR2 (germline): MNHNY, SVGAGI (reference sequence). Trimming removed 6 bases from V and 4 bases from J, with 9 bases in between. The CDR3 runs 12 residues. DNA of the CDR3: TGTGCCAGCAGCCCCAGCGGCACTGAAGCTTTCTTT. It codes for CASSPSGTEAFF.

The V call is TRBV11-2, the J call TRBJ2-1, with a tentative D call TRBD2 (6 bases). V dropped 1 base and J dropped 2 bases, with 15 bases sitting between them. Looked up from germline, CDR1 is SGHAT and CDR2 is FQNNGV. This CDR3 is built from 17 residues. The CDR3 protein is CASSLGLRREAYNEQFF. The CDR3 coding sequence is TGTGCCAGCAGCTTAGGACTCCGCAGGGAGGCCTACAATGAGCAGTTCTTC.

The chain combines TRBV30 with TRBJ2-2; D is undetermined. CDR1 is GTSNPN, CDR2 SVGIG, per germline (reference sequence). Trimming removed 4 bases at V and 5 bases at J, with 14 bases between. The CDR3 has 14 residues. CDR3 in amino acids: CAWTRASRTGELFF. The CDR3 DNA reads TGTGCCTGGACACGGGCCTCCCGAACCGGGGAGCTGTTTTTT.

The CDR3: CASSLARVLGQYF. The CDR3 coding sequence is TGTGCCAGCAGCTTGGCGCGGGTTTTGGGGCAGTACTTC. The chain carries TRBV5-8 and TRBJ2-7; perhaps TRBD2 as D (5 bases). V was cut by 0 bases and J by 9 bases, with 13 bases left in between. The CDR3 length is 13 residues. From germline, CDR1 is SGHTS and CDR2 YDEGEE.

The chain uses TRBV5-5 and TRBJ1-1; no clear D gene. Between the trimmed V and J ends, which lost 2 bases and 8 bases, there was a span of 7 bases. Germline lookup yields CDR1 SGHKS and CDR2 YYEKEE (reference sequence). The CDR3 is 11 amino acids. CDR3 sequence (DNA): TGTGCCAGCAGCTTAGCAGAGGAAGCTTTCTTT. Its translation: CASSLAEEAFF.

The J gene is TRBJ1-1, the V gene TRBV6-5; D uncertain. Germline CDR1 MNHEY, CDR2 SVGAGI. The ends were cut back, 5 bases at V and 2 bases at J, with 15 bases in the middle. CDR3 length: 15 residues. CDR3 nucleotides: TGTGCCAGCAGTACATTGGCAGGTACTAACACTGAAGCTTTCTTT. It specifies CASSTLAGTNTEAFF.

CDR3 nucleotides: TGTGCCAGCAGCTCGGACAGGGCCATCAATCAGCCCCAGCATTTT. As protein: CASSSDRAINQPQHF. The chain couples TRBV21-1 to TRBJ1-5; the D segment call TRBD1 is taken from the table without a DNA check. TRBV21-1 counts as a pseudogene. The CDR3 totals 15 residues.

The chain links TRBV9 to TRBJ2-1; a possible D gene is TRBD1 (7 bases). Between the trimmed V and J ends, which lost 4 bases and 7 bases, there was a span of 12 bases. CDR1 is SGDLS, CDR2 YYNGEE, per germline. The CDR3 has 13 residues. The CDR3 region has the DNA TGTGCCAGCAGCCTCCAGGGGGGAAATGAGCAGTTCTTC. Translated, it gives CASSLQGGNEQFF.